This record covers a single TCR beta chain. The junction shows a germline mismatch at one end, possibly a read error. The sample comes from a study of tumor-infiltrating lymphocytes in primary liver carcinoma. The CDR3 is made up of 14 amino acids. The germline V gene has CDR1 MNHEY and CDR2 SVGEGT. Synthesis of TCR beta cDNA was carried out from about 540 ng total RNA with a constant-region primer. Three-round nested multiplex PCR performed with slightly modified ARM-PCR produced the TCR beta libraries. In the first two PCR rounds, TRBV1-TRBV30 forward primers were paired with a C-beta reverse primer, and each round lasted roughly 9 cycles. TCRdb re-called the multiplex PCR reads with MiXCR, one entry per CDR3 protein. The table lists 75,000 to 80,000 distinct CDR3 sequences, roughly 72% of them singletons. Unsorted bulk tissue of about 19-31 mg yielded co-extracted RNA and DNA.

Sequences were obtained from tumor-adjacent normal liver tissue. V gene TRBV6-2 or TRBV6-3 combines with J gene TRBJ1-5, with a weak D call TRBD1 (5 bases). This clonotype was sampled from a man aged 40-50 years with primary liver carcinoma and hepatitis B virus infection. The DNA of the CDR3 is TGTGCCAGCAGTTCCCATAGGGGTGGTCAGTCCCAGCATTTT. It codes for CASSSHRGGQSQHF.